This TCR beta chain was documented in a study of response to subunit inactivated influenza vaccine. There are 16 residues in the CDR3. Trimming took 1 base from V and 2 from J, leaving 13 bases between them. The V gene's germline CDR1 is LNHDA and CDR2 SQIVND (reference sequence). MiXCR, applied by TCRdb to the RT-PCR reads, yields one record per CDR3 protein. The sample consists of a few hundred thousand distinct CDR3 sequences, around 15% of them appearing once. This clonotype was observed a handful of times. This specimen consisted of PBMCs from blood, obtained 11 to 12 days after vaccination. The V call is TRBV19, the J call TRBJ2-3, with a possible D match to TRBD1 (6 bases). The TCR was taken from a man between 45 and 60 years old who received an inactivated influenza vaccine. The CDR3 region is CASSIVQTGDTDTQYF. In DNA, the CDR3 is TGTGCCAGTAGTATAGTCCAGACAGGAGACACAGATACGCAGTATTTT.